What follows is one T cell receptor (beta chain) and its context. This specimen comes from a study of blood T cell repertoires in COVID-19. Study-level information: Samples taken during acute and convalescent COVID-19 were collected in the United States, Italy and Spain.

Per the study methods: From reference gene primer amplification, estimates of nucleated cell counts were derived. The data were produced by immunoSEQ multiplex PCR, yet TCRdb's version contains in-frame clones alone and is incomplete. Clonal size and the V and J genes are those of that table, whereas D and trimming came from the DNA. The data contain tens of thousands of clones, around 87% of them singletons. The sequence derives from a man aged 60 to 75 with active or convalescent COVID-19. Sequenced input: peripheral blood.

CDR3 in amino acids: CASSAQMNTEAFF. The CDR3 DNA reads as TGTGCCAGCAGTGCACAGATGAACACTGAAGCTTTCTTT. The chain links TRBV28 to TRBJ1-1; D is ambiguous. V shed 5 bases and J shed 0 bases, with 7 bases lying between them. CDR3 length: 13 residues. CDR1 is MDHEN and CDR2 is SYDVKM in the germline V gene.